This T cell receptor beta chain was sequenced for a study of shared clonotypes between healthy human individuals. The donor population consisted of healthy HIV-negative adults with no recent acute infections or vaccinations. Profiling relied on immunoSEQ multiplex PCR, and the TCRdb table lists in-frame clones only, not all of them. The sample lists roughly 2.5 million clones; around 90% were seen once. This clonotype was obtained from a man aged 18 to 30 in good health. The sample was naive CD4+ T cells sorted from blood. Subset defined: CD45RA+ positively selected.

The CDR3 sequence: CASKRDRLNEKLFF. The CDR3 nucleotides read TGTGCCAGTAAAAGGGACAGACTGAATGAAAAACTGTTTTTT. The rearrangement uses TRBV19 and TRBJ1-4, with TRBD1 identical over 7 bases. Trimming cost V 7 bases and J 5 bases; bases outside gene matches: 7. This CDR3 has 14 residues. Germline CDR1 reads LNHDA; CDR2 reads SQIVND (reference sequence).